This TCR beta chain appears in the sequencing data of a study of blood T cell repertoires in COVID-19. Study summary: Spain, Italy and the United States supplied samples that represented acute and convalescent COVID-19. Sources were T cells, B-cell-depleted T cells, or PBMCs; the material itself was cDNA or gDNA.

In the study's own analysis: Reference gene primer amplification in the assay estimated nucleated cell counts. Sequencing was performed with immunoSEQ multiplex PCR; in TCRdb, only in-frame clones are kept and a portion is missing. D and trimming come from the DNA, and the V and J calls and clone size come from that table. There are approximately 190,000 clones in the sample; roughly 80% occur only once, and around 6.3% lies in the top ten. Germline-derived CDR1 and CDR2 are SGHAT and FQNNGV. Trimming took off 3 bases at V and 3 bases at J, with 9 bases between the two ends. This CDR3 has 13 amino acids.

V gene TRBV11-2 combines with J gene TRBJ2-7; a possible D gene is TRBD1 (5 bases). Sequences were obtained from peripheral blood. The sequence was collected from a woman between 40 and 55 years old with acute or convalescent COVID-19. As DNA, the CDR3 is TGTGCCAGCAGCTTTCTCACAGGCTACGAGCAGTACTTC. This codes for CASSFLTGYEQYF.